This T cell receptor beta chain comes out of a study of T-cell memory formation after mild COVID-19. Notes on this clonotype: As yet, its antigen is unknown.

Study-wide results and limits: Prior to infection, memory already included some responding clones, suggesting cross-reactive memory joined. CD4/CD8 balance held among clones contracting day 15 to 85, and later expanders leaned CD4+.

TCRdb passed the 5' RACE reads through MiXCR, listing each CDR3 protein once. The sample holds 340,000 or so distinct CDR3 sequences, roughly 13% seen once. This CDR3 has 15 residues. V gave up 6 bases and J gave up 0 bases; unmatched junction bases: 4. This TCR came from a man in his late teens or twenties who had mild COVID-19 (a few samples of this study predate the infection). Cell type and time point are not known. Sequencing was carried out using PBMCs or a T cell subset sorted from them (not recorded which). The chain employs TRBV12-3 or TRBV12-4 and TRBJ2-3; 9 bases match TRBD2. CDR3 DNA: TGTGCCAGCAGGCGCGGGGGGGGGAGCACAGATACGCAGTATTTT. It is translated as CASRRGGGSTDTQYF.